This T cell receptor (beta chain) originates from a study of blood T cells in healthy people across ages. Then a second PCR, running roughly 7 to 11 cycles, was carried out with a sample-barcoded 5' primer and a J-beta primer mix. MiXCR was run by TCRdb on the 5' RACE reads, yielding one entry per CDR3 protein. Of 1.4 million to 1.5 million distinct CDR3 sequences in the sample, 40% to 50% were seen once. Ten milliliters of peripheral blood were drawn from each donor. Germline loops: CDR1 SGHRS, CDR2 YFSETQ. The CDR3 is 15 residues long. This chain uses TRBV5-1 with TRBJ2-1; no clear D. Judging by the DNA end, TRBJ2-7 fits better; the J call may be wrong. The sequence was collected from a woman younger than 30 in good health. Specimen: blood. The CDR3 is CASSLESGIYNEQYF. The CDR3 coding sequence is TGCGCCAGCAGCTTGGAGTCGGGCATCTACAATGAGCAGTACTTC.